The clone carrying this TCR beta chain was seen at least ten times. The CDR3 length is 15 residues. Germline trimming cut 4 bases from V and 4 bases from J; bases unmatched to any gene: 7. In germline, CDR1 is SGDLS, CDR2 YYNGEE. The data derive from a study of prognosis after radiotherapy for stage I lung cancer. Starting from genomic DNA, TCR beta CDR3 was amplified through two-round multiplex PCR. Round one of PCR was performed, and it used primers specific to each TRBV and TRBJ gene. TCRdb processed the multiplex PCR reads anew with MiXCR; each CDR3 protein has one entry. The table shows about 28,000 distinct CDR3 sequences, with approximately 31% occurring only once.

Here the sequenced sample was PBMCs, taken before or after stereotactic body radiation therapy (not recorded which). The chain recombines TRBV9 with TRBJ2-2, with TRBD2 matching 7 bases. The sequence derives from a donor aged 50 or older with non-small cell lung cancer. CDR3 loop: CASSPGTTLTGELFF. The CDR3 bases are TGTGCCAGCAGCCCCGGGACTACCCTCACCGGGGAGCTGTTTTTT.